Below, 9 T cell receptor beta chains from the same sample are listed, as sequenced in a study of shared clonotypes between healthy human individuals (dated by TCRdb to the early 2020s). Library creation used the immunoSEQ multiplex PCR assay. Not all clones reach the TCRdb copy of this immuneACCESS table, which keeps in-frame sequences only. Checked studies attribute under half of the gap to unresolved V genes and leave the rest unexplained. Present in this sample are some 500,000 clones, 90% to 96% of which were seen just once. Jointly, the top ten make up 0.055% to 0.075% of the sample. Sequencing was performed on naive CD4+ T cells sorted from blood. The cell subset or site label, as the study defines it: CD45RA+ positively selected. All receptors derive from a woman aged 25-40 years in good health.

V gene TRBV2 combines with J gene TRBJ2-5, with 9 bases that match TRBD2. The J call may be mistaken, given a closer DNA end match to TRBJ2-7. The CDR3 is made up of 14 amino acids. Germline V gene data show CDR1 as SNHLY and CDR2 as FYNNEI. Here the CDR3 reads CASRHRLAVDEQYF. CDR3 DNA: TGTGCCAGCAGGCACCGACTAGCGGTTGACGAGCAGTACTTC.

The rearrangement uses TRBV6-4 and TRBJ2-2; D gene ambiguous. Trimming left V 2 bases short and J 5 bases short, with 9 bases between. Germline V gives CDR1 MRHNA, CDR2 SNTAGT. This CDR3 region has 14 residues. CDR3 sequence (DNA): TGTGCCAGCAGTGACCCGGCGGAGACCGGGGAGCTGTTTTTT. The encoded protein is CASSDPAETGELFF.

The chain joins TRBV19 to TRBJ2-2; TRBD2 is a possible D gene (6 bases). The germline V and J ends were trimmed by 2 bases and 5 bases, with 12 bases remaining between them. This CDR3 region has 15 residues. Germline values: CDR1 LNHDA, CDR2 SQIVND (reference sequence). The CDR3 bases are TGTGCCAGTAGTATACAGCGGGTTTCAACCGGGGAGCTGTTTTTT. Translated, it gives CASSIQRVSTGELFF.

The CDR3, as DNA: TGTGCCAGCAGCTTACAGCGGGAGGTGGAGCAGTACTTC. This encodes CASSLQREVEQYF. The chain has TRBV11-2 and TRBJ2-7, with 9 bases identical to TRBD2. V lost 2 bases, J lost 7 bases, and 3 bases stayed unmatched. The V gene's germline CDR1 is SGHAT and CDR2 FQNNGV. The CDR3 extends over 13 amino acids.

J is TRBJ2-7 and V is TRBV7-9; 7 bases match TRBD1. CDR3 length: 14 residues. From germline, CDR1 is SEHNR and CDR2 FQNEAQ (reference sequence). After removal of 4 bases from V and 0 bases from J, the junction contained 3 bases not matched to a gene. The CDR3 coding sequence is TGTGCCAGCAGCTACGACAGGGTCTCCTACGAGCAGTACTTC. Its translation: CASSYDRVSYEQYF.

This clone was recorded only once. The chain uses TRBV6-5 and TRBJ2-7; D is possibly TRBD1 (5 bases). Trimming left V 5 bases short and J 5 bases short, with 19 bases between. CDR1 and CDR2 from the germline V gene are MNHEY and SVGAGI. The CDR3 is 15 residues long. The CDR3 sequence: CASSPRGASVHEQYF. The CDR3 region has the DNA TGTGCCAGCAGTCCCCGTGGGGCCAGCGTCCACGAGCAGTACTTC.

The gene calls are TRBV9 and TRBJ1-1; the D is unclear. The V end lost 5 bases, the J end lost 1 base, and 0 bases lay between the germline ends. This CDR3 has 10 residues. Per the germline V gene, CDR1 is SGDLS and CDR2 is YYNGEE. CDR3 sequence: CASRNTEAFF. DNA for the CDR3: TGTGCCAGCAGGAACACTGAAGCTTTCTTT.

This clone was detected once. The chain is built from TRBV4-1 and TRBJ2-1; D not resolved. V was trimmed by 2 bases and J by 3 bases, leaving 14 bases between them. Germline CDR1 reads MGHRA; CDR2 reads YSYEKL. The CDR3 has 16 residues. Here the CDR3 reads CASSQISDGIYNEQFF. In DNA form, the CDR3 reads TGCGCCAGCAGCCAAATATCTGACGGAATCTACAATGAGCAGTTCTTC.

The V call is TRBV28, the J call TRBJ2-7; TRBD2 matches 8 bases. This CDR3 contains 13 residues. V dropped 7 bases and J dropped 3; count of bases not matched to a gene: 5. Germline V lookup: CDR1 MDHEN, CDR2 SYDVKM. CDR3 DNA sequence: TGTGCCAGCACTGAGGGACTAGGCTACGAGCAGTACTTC. Its protein product is CASTEGLGYEQYF.